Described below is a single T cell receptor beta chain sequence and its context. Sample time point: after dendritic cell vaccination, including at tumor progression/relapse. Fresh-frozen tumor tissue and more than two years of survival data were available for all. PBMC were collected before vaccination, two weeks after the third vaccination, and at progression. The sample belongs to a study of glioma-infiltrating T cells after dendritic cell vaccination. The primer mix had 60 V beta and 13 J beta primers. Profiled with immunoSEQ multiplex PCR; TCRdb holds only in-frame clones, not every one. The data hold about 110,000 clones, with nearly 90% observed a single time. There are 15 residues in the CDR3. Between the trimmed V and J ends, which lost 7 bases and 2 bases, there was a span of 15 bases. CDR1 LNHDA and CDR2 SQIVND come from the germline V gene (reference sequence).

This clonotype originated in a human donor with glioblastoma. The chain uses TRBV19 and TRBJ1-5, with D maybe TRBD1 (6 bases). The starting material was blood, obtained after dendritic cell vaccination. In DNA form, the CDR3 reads TGTGCCAGTACCTACGGGGGGCGAGGCAATCAGCCCCAGCATTTT. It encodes CASTYGGRGNQPQHF.